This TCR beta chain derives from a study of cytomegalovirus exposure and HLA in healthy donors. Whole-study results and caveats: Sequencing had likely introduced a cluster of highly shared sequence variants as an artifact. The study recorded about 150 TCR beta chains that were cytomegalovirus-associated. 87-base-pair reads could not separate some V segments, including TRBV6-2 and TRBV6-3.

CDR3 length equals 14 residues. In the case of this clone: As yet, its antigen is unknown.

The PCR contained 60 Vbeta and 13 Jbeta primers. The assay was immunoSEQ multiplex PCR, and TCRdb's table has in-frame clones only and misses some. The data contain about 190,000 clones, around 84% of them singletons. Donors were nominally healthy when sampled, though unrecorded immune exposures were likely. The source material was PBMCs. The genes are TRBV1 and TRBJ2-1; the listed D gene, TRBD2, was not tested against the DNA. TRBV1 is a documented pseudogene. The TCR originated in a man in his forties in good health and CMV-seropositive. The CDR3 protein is CTSSRGIKYNEQFF. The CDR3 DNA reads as TGCACCAGCAGCCGAGGGATCAAATACAATGAGCAGTTCTTC.